A selection of T cell receptor beta chains follows, all from one sample in a study of T cell responses to AZD1222 COVID-19 vaccine. Sequenced by immunoSEQ multiplex PCR; TCRdb stores in-frame clones only, minus some. The sample shows some 150,000 clones, about nine tenths of them seen only once. The sample was peripheral blood, taken on day 0 of MenACWY control vaccination. Receptors were obtained from an adult in good health. Both conserved end residues are part of each CDR3. D genes are given only for firm matches. Size values are once, few and many counts, or a class for expanded clones, and some rows have none.

j_gene,len,d_gene,v_gene,abundance,CDR3aa,CDR3nt
TRBJ2-6,16,.,TRBV5-1,.,CASTGAVRSGANVLTF,TGCGCCAGCACTGGGGCCGTGCGCTCTGGGGCCAACGTCCTGACTTTC
TRBJ1-4,16,.,TRBV6-9,.,CASPWQGLHTNEKLFF,TGTGCCAGCCCGTGGCAGGGATTGCATACTAATGAAAAACTGTTTTTT
TRBJ1-3,18,.,TRBV28,few,CASSLVLGGPNSGNTIYF,TGTGCCAGCAGTTTAGTTTTGGGGGGCCCGAACTCTGGAAACACCATATATTTT
TRBJ1-6,14,.,TRBV6-1,.,CASSEVLNNSPLHF,TGTGCCAGCAGTGAAGTCTTGAATAATTCACCCCTCCACTTT
TRBJ2-7,12,.,TRBV7-2,.,CASSLTSYEQYF,TGTGCCAGCAGCTTAACGTCCTACGAGCAGTACTTC
TRBJ2-3,18,.,TRBV5-1,.,CASSPYKSSWPPTDTQYF,TGCGCCAGCAGCCCCTATAAAAGCTCTTGGCCCCCCACAGATACGCAGTATTTT
TRBJ2-7,15,.,TRBV6-6,.,CASSYSDGGSTEQYF,TGTGCCAGCAGTTACTCGGACGGGGGCTCAACGGAGCAGTACTTC
TRBJ1-5,15,.,TRBV19,.,CASSIEGRGNQPQHF,TGTGCCAGTAGTATTGAGGGTCGCGGCAATCAGCCCCAGCATTTT
TRBJ1-1,13,TRBD1,TRBV6-5,.,CASRSTGGTEAFF,TGTGCCAGCAGGAGTACAGGGGGCACTGAAGCTTTCTTT
TRBJ1-2,14,TRBD1,TRBV5-1,few,CASSFDRGGYGYTF,TGCGCCAGCAGCTTTGACAGGGGCGGCTATGGCTACACCTTC
TRBJ1-2,13,TRBD1,TRBV14,.,CASSVTGAYGYTF,TGTGCCAGCAGCGTAACAGGGGCGTATGGCTACACCTTC
TRBJ1-1,15,.,TRBV19,few,CASSTWGLGNTEAFF,TGTGCCAGTAGTACTTGGGGGCTGGGGAACACTGAAGCTTTCTTT
TRBJ2-7,14,TRBD2,TRBV30,.,CAWSVYRTRMRQYF,TGTGCCTGGAGTGTTTACCGGACTAGAATGCGGCAGTACTTC
TRBJ1-6,14,.,TRBV6-5,few,CASSYILYNSPLHF,TGTGCCAGCAGTTACATCCTCTATAATTCACCCCTCCACTTT
TRBJ1-2,15,TRBD1,TRBV28,.,CASSLTGGVNYGYTF,TGTGCCAGCAGTTTAACAGGGGGCGTTAACTATGGCTACACCTTC
TRBJ2-3,17,.,TRBV6-1,few,CASSDWGRRLSTDTQYF,TGTGCCAGCAGTGATTGGGGTCGACGACTTAGCACAGATACGCAGTATTTT
TRBJ1-5,12,.,TRBV28,few,CASLSGNQPQHF,TGTGCCAGCTTGTCGGGGAATCAGCCCCAGCATTTT
TRBJ1-5,14,.,TRBV19,.,CASSPPGTHQPQHF,TGTGCCAGTAGCCCCCCGGGGACCCATCAGCCCCAGCATTTT
TRBJ1-1,15,.,TRBV10-1,.,CASSVLRGLNTEAFF,TGCGCCAGCAGTGTGTTGAGGGGTCTGAACACTGAAGCTTTCTTT
TRBJ1-1,12,TRBD1,TRBV11-2,.,CASSLGGQAAFF,TGTGCCAGCAGCTTAGGAGGACAGGCGGCTTTCTTT
TRBJ1-6,12,.,TRBV27,few,CASSRQNSPLHF,TGTGCCAGCAGTCGACAGAATTCACCCCTCCACTTT
TRBJ1-4,16,TRBD1,TRBV7-2,.,CASSYSTRTGGEKLFF,TGTGCCAGCAGCTACTCGACCCGGACAGGCGGGGAAAAACTGTTTTTT
TRBJ2-4,14,.,TRBV5-1,.,CASSLQGPKNIQYF,TGCGCCAGCAGCCTACAGGGTCCCAAAAACATTCAGTACTTC
TRBJ1-2,14,.,TRBV29-1,.,CSVEEATGLSGYTF,TGCAGCGTTGAAGAGGCCACGGGGTTGAGTGGCTACACCTTC
TRBJ1-5,14,TRBD1,TRBV2,.,CASSGTGGGQPQHF,TGTGCCAGCAGTGGGACAGGCGGTGGTCAGCCCCAGCATTTT
TRBJ2-5,16,TRBD2,TRBV5-4,few,CASSSFGGGRSQTQYF,TGTGCCAGCAGCTCCTTTGGGGGGGGGAGGTCGCAGACCCAGTACTTC
TRBJ2-3,12,.,TRBV6-2/TRBV6-3,.,CASSYYTDTQYF,TGTGCCAGCAGTTACTACACAGATACGCAGTATTTT
TRBJ2-2,14,.,TRBV11-3,.,CASIRRDYTGELFF,TGTGCCAGCATAAGGCGGGATTACACCGGGGAGCTGTTTTTT
TRBJ2-7,15,.,TRBV25-1,.,CASSGVGTGTYEQYF,TGTGCCAGCAGTGGCGTTGGGACGGGGACCTACGAGCAGTACTTC
TRBJ2-7,15,.,TRBV28,medium-sized,CASSLLGGDLYEQYF,TGTGCCAGCAGTTTATTGGGGGGCGACCTCTACGAGCAGTACTTC
TRBJ2-1,14,TRBD1,TRBV5-1,.,CASYGTGEYNEQFF,TGCGCCAGCTATGGGACAGGGGAGTACAATGAGCAGTTCTTC
TRBJ1-3,14,.,TRBV9,.,CASSQGTSGNTIYF,TGTGCCAGCAGTCAGGGGACCTCTGGAAACACCATATATTTT
TRBJ1-6,12,.,TRBV7-9,.,CASSRGLSPLHF,TGTGCCAGCAGTCGAGGTCTATCACCCCTCCACTTT
TRBJ1-3,14,.,TRBV28,.,CASNVRGTGNTIYF,TGTGCCAGCAATGTTCGGGGGACTGGAAACACCATATATTTT
TRBJ2-3,18,.,TRBV10-3,few,CAISESSQGLAGTDTQYF,TGTGCCATCAGTGAGTCGAGTCAGGGTTTAGCAGGCACAGATACGCAGTATTTT
TRBJ1-3,14,.,TRBV19,.,CASTKDGSGNTIYF,TGTGCCAGTACCAAGGACGGATCTGGAAACACCATATATTTT
TRBJ1-1,12,.,TRBV10-3,.,CAIQGLNTEAFF,TGTGCCATACAGGGCTTGAACACTGAAGCTTTCTTT